This T cell receptor (beta chain) was identified during a study of beta chain features in type 1 diabetes. Study-wide results and caveats: Shortening that was moderate but significant affected the TCRB CDR3s of Type 1 diabetes patients in all four CD4+ subsets.

CD4+ naive, central memory, regulatory and stem cell-like memory subsets were isolated by sorting on CD45RO/CCR7/CD25/CD127/CD95/CD27. This clone was detected many times. Its antigen is as yet unknown. Isolated RNA was reverse transcribed in full, so expressed TCRB transcripts were sequenced. Sequencing used immunoSEQ multiplex PCR; TCRdb keeps in-frame clones, though not all of them. The sample includes about 200,000 clones, under 13% seen only once; the top ten take 1% to 1.5%. This receptor was obtained from a man younger than 35 in good health. Material for sequencing was central memory CD4+ T cells from blood.

DNA of the CDR3: TGCGCCAGCAGCCAAGATCTCCTCCGTGGGAATGAGCAGTTCTTC. This sequence encodes CASSQDLLRGNEQFF. This rearrangement joins TRBV4-3 to TRBJ2-1; D is unclear. The CDR3 totals 15 residues. Trimming cost V 0 bases and J 7 bases, with 13 bases left between them. Germline loops: CDR1 LGHNA, CDR2 YSLEER.